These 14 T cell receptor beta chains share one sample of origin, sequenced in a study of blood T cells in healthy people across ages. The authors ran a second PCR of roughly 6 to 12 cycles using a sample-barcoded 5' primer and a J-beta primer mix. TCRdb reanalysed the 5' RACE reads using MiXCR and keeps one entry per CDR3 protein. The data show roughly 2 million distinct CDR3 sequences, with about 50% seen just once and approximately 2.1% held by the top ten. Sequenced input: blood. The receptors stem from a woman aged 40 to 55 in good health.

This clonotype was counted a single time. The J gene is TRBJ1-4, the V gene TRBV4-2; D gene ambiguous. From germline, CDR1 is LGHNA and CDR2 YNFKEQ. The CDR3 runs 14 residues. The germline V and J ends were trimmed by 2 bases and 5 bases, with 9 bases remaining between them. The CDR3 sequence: CASSQRGKNEKLFF. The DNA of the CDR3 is TGTGCCAGCAGCCAAAGAGGGAAAAATGAAAAACTGTTTTTT.

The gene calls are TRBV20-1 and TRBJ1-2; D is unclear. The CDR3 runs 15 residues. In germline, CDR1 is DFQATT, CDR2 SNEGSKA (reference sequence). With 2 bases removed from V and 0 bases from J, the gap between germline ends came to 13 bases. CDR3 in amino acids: CSARKHLGANYGYTF. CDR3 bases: TGCAGTGCTAGAAAACACCTGGGAGCTAACTATGGCTACACCTTC.

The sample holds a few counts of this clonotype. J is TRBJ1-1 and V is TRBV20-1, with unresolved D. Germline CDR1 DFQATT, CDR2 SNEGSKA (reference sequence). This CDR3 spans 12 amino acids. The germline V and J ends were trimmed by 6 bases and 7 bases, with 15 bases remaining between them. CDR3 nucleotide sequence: TGCAGTGCGGAGTCCCACCAGGTTGAAGCTTTCTTT. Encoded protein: CSAESHQVEAFF.

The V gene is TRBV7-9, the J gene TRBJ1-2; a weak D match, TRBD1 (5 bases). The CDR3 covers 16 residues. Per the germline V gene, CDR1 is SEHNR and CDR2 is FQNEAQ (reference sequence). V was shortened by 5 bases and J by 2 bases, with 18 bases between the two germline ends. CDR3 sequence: CASSLRREGQNYGYTF. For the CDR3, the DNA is TGTGCCAGCAGCCTTCGGCGGGAGGGGCAGAACTATGGCTACACCTTC.

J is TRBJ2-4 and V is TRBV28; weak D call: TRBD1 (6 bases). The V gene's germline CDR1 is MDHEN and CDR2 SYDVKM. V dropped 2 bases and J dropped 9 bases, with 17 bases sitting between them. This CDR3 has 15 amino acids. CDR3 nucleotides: TGTGCCAGCAGTTTAGGGGGCTCGCTTCTTGGCATTCAGTACTTC. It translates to CASSLGGSLLGIQYF.

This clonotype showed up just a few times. CDR3 nucleotide sequence: TGTGCCACCAGAAGCGGGGTACGCGATGAGCAGTTCTTC. Protein: CATRSGVRDEQFF. This chain joins TRBV6-1 and TRBJ2-1; 7 positions match TRBD2. V dropped 10 bases and J dropped 8; count of bases not matched to a gene: 11. The CDR3 is 13 residues long. Germline CDR1 reads MNHNS; CDR2 reads SASEGT.

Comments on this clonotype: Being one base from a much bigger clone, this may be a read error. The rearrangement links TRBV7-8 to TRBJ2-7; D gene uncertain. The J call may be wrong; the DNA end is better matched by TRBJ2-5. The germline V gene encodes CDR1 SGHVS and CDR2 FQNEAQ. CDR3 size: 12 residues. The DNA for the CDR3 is TGTGCCAGCAGCTTAATGGCAGAGACCCAGTACTTC. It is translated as CASSLMAETQYF.

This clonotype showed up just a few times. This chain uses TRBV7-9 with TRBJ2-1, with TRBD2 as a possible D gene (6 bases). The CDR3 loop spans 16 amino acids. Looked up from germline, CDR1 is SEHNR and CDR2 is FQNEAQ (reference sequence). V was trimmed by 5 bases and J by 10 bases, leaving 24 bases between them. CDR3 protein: CASSGRTTSRYEEQFF. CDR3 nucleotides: TGTGCCAGCAGCGGCAGAACTACTAGCCGCTACGAGGAGCAGTTCTTC.

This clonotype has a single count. CDR3 nucleotides: TGTGCCAGCAGTTACTCGGCGGGCCTGGAGGAGACCCAGTACTTC. Amino acids: CASSYSAGLEETQYF. The chain links TRBV6-2 or TRBV6-3 to TRBJ2-7; possibly TRBD2 for D (5 bases). The J call may be faulty, since TRBJ2-5 better matches the DNA end. The CDR3 is 15 amino acids. Germline CDR1 and CDR2: MNHEY and SVGEGT.

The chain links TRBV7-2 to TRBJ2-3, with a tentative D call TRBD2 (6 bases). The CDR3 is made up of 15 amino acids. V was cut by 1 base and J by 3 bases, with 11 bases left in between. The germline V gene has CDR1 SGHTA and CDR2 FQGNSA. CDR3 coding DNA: TGTGCCAGCAGCTTAGTTCGCCGGGGGACAGATACGCAGTATTTT. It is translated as CASSLVRRGTDTQYF.

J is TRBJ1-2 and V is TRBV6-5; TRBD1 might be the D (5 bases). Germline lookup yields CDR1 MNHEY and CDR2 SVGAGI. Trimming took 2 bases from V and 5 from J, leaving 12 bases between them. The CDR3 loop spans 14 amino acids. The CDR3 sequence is CASSYEGMGYGYTF. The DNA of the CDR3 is TGTGCCAGCAGTTACGAGGGGATGGGGTATGGCTACACCTTC.

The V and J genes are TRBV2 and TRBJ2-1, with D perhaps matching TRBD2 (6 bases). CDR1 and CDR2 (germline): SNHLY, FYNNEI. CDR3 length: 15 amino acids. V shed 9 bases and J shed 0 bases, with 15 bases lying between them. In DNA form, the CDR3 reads TGTGCCAGTGCCGTCCAGACTAGCTCCTACAATGAGCAGTTCTTC. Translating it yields CASAVQTSSYNEQFF.

CDR3 in DNA: TGCAGTGCCAGACATGTTTATGGCTACACCTTC. It specifies CSARHVYGYTF. The chain is built from TRBV20-1 and TRBJ1-2; D gene unclear. The V gene lost 6 bases and the J gene lost 5 bases, with 10 bases spanning the gap. The CDR3 has 11 amino acids. CDR1 is DFQATT, CDR2 SNEGSKA, per germline (reference sequence).

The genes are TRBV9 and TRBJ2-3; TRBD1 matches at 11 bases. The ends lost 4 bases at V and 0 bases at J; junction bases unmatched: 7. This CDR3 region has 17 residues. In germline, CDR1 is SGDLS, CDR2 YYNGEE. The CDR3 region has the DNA TGTGCCAGCAGCCCAAGAGGGGACAGGGGGAGCACAGATACGCAGTATTTT. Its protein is CASSPRGDRGSTDTQYF.